These 13 T cell receptor beta chains came from one sample sequenced in a study of blood T cell repertoires in COVID-19. The protocol was immunoSEQ multiplex PCR, while the TCRdb copy is restricted to in-frame clones and leaves out a portion. The table has 120,000 to 150,000 clones, 65% to 85% seen once. The source material was peripheral blood. All receptors come from a young man with COVID-19, enrolled during active disease.

V usage is TRBV18 and J usage is TRBJ2-1, with D perhaps TRBD2 (6 bases). The V end lost 0 bases, the J end lost 3 bases, and 9 bases lay between the germline ends. Germline values: CDR1 KGHSH, CDR2 LQKENI. This CDR3 contains 15 residues. The DNA of the CDR3 is TGTGCCAGCTCACCACCGCAGGACTACTACAATGAGCAGTTCTTC. Translating gives CASSPPQDYYNEQFF. Drawing the rest from reference TRBV18 and TRBJ2-1, the complete variable domain is NAGVMQNPRHLVRRRGQEARLRCSPMKGHSHVYWYRQLPEEGLKFMVYLQKENIIDESGMPKERFSAEFPKEGPSILRIQQVVRGDSAAYFCASSPPQDYYNEQFFGPGTRLTVL.

Regarding this clone: Within the sample, other DNA sequences also encode this same CDR3. The CDR3 DNA follows: TGTGCCAGCAGCGGTCCGGGATTAGCGGGAGGGCAAACCGGGGAGCTGTTTTTT. Protein sequence: CASSGPGLAGGQTGELFF. The chain has TRBV5-4 and TRBJ2-2; 11 nucleotides line up with TRBD2. Germline V gene lookup returns CDR1 SGHNT and CDR2 YYREEE (reference sequence). Losses at the gene ends were 4 bases for V and 5 bases for J; bases not matched to a gene: 13. The CDR3 runs 18 residues.

This chain joins TRBV19 and TRBJ2-7; TRBD1 aligns across 12 bases. V shed 4 bases, J shed 4 bases, and the junction held 8 bases outside the gene matches. CDR3 length: 16 residues. The germline CDR1 and CDR2 sequences are LNHDA and SQIVND (reference sequence). Here the CDR3 reads CASSTYRDRGRYEQYF. The CDR3 DNA reads TGTGCCAGTAGTACGTACCGGGACAGGGGGCGTTACGAGCAGTACTTC.

The rearrangement joins TRBV19 to TRBJ1-1; 9 bases are shared with TRBD1. The CDR3 covers 13 residues. From germline, CDR1 is LNHDA and CDR2 SQIVND (reference sequence). V trimming: 6 bases; J trimming: 4 bases; junction bases outside the gene matches: 3. The CDR3 DNA reads as TGTGCCAGTAGAACAGGGGGCACCACTGAAGCTTTCTTT. It specifies CASRTGGTTEAFF. Looking up the rest from reference TRBV19 and TRBJ1-1 gives the full variable domain: DGGITQSPKYLFRKEGQNVTLSCEQNLNHDAMYWYRQDPGQGLRLIYYSQIVNDFQKGDIAEGYSVSREKKESFPLTVTSAQKNPTAFYLCASRTGGTTEAFFGQGTRLTVV.

This clone was counted at least ten times. The chain has TRBV5-1 and TRBJ2-7; 9 bases match TRBD1. The CDR3 runs 14 residues. Per germline, CDR1 SGHRS and CDR2 YFSETQ. J was trimmed by 4 bases and V by 0 bases; bases with no gene match: 2. The CDR3 protein is CASSLDGTGYEQYF. CDR3 coding DNA: TGCGCCAGCAGCTTGGATGGGACAGGGTACGAGCAGTACTTC.

This clone came up once. The chain combines TRBV15 with TRBJ1-3; 10 bases line up with TRBD1. After removal of 1 base from V and 4 bases from J, the junction contained 7 bases not matched to a gene. Germline CDR1 LNHNV, CDR2 YYDKDF (reference sequence). This CDR3 has 17 residues. The CDR3 is CATSRGTGTGVGNTIYF. In DNA form, the CDR3 reads TGTGCCACCAGCAGAGGTACCGGGACAGGGGTCGGAAACACCATATATTTT.

The J gene is TRBJ2-7, the V gene TRBV7-2, with 8 bases that match TRBD1. With 2 bases clipped from V and 4 bases from J, the junction kept 4 bases outside the gene matches. Looked up from germline, CDR1 is SGHTA and CDR2 is FQGNSA. The CDR3 is 14 amino acids. The CDR3 DNA reads as TGTGCCAGCAGCTTACAGGGGGCTAAGTACGAGCAGTACTTC. It encodes CASSLQGAKYEQYF.

The CDR3 DNA sequence: TGCAGCGTTGCCGGGGGGACGGGTTCTAATCAGCCCCAGCATTTT. Its translation is CSVAGGTGSNQPQHF. The genes are TRBV29-1 and TRBJ1-5, with D possibly being TRBD1 (5 bases). Deletions cut 4 bases from V and 4 bases from J, with 17 bases between. The CDR3 consists of 15 residues. Germline CDR1 SQVTM, CDR2 ANQGSEA.

The CDR3 DNA sequence: TGTGCCAGCAGCCAAGCACAGAGCTCCTACAATGAGCAGTTCTTC. Residues: CASSQAQSSYNEQFF. The V and J genes are TRBV4-2 and TRBJ2-1; D not certain. Germline CDR1 is LGHNA and CDR2 is YNFKEQ. Trimming cost V 1 base and J 0 bases, with 7 bases left between them. The CDR3 is 15 residues long.

The gene calls are TRBV7-2 and TRBJ1-5; TRBD1 is a possible D gene (6 bases). The CDR3 extends over 14 amino acids. Trimming pared 1 base from V and 2 bases from J, leaving 6 bases between. CDR1 SGHTA and CDR2 FQGNSA come from the germline V gene. In nucleotides, the CDR3 is TGTGCCAGCAGCTTAGGGGGGCGCAATCAGCCCCAGCATTTT. Translating it yields CASSLGGRNQPQHF.

J is TRBJ1-6 and V is TRBV28, with unresolved D. V gave up 7 bases and J gave up 10 bases, with 14 bases separating them. The germline V gene has CDR1 MDHEN and CDR2 SYDVKM. The CDR3 consists of 13 residues. The CDR3 coding sequence is TGTGCCAGCAAGGTGGGCACGGGATCACCCCTCCACTTT. Its protein is CASKVGTGSPLHF.

This chain connects TRBV18 to TRBJ2-5; 13 bases line up with TRBD2. Germline CDR1 reads KGHSH; CDR2 reads LQKENI. J was trimmed by 2 bases and V by 6 bases; bases with no gene match: 6. The CDR3 covers 16 residues. The CDR3 DNA reads as TGTGCCAGCTCTCTTTGGACTAGCGGGAGTCAAGAGACCCAGTACTTC. Translating it yields CASSLWTSGSQETQYF.

The chain uses TRBV11-2 and TRBJ1-4; the D is unclear. This CDR3 region has 13 residues. V dropped 3 bases and J dropped 14 bases, with 16 bases sitting between them. Germline values: CDR1 SGHAT, CDR2 FQNNGV. The chain's CDR3 is CASSFLGGELLFF. The CDR3, as DNA: TGTGCCAGCAGCTTCTTGGGTGGGGAGTTGCTGTTTTTT.